This TCR beta chain was documented in a study of cytomegalovirus exposure and HLA in healthy donors. Study background: An early release of data contained 75 million to 90 million unique TCRs, which came from HLA-typed donors. There were more than 350 genotyped donors. Of these, about 81% fell in the genetic ancestry cluster associated with self-reported Caucasian donors. Study-wide points: HLA alleles showed associations with 15,000 to 20,000 TCR beta sequences in a later analysis, at a 0.05 false discovery rate. TCR beta chain V- and J-gene trimming was linked, in a later analysis, to a missense variant in DCLRE1C.

About this clone itself: Its antigen is not known.

PCR employed 60 Vbeta and 13 Jbeta primers. Assay: immunoSEQ multiplex PCR; the TCRdb copy retains only in-frame clones and omits some. This repertoire includes tens of thousands of clones. The sequenced sample was PBMCs. The clonotype originates from a woman aged 60-75 years in good health and CMV-seronegative.

The CDR3 here is CASSQWAGGYEQYF. CDR3 nucleotide sequence: TGCGCCAGCAGCCAATGGGCGGGAGGCTACGAGCAGTACTTC. The chain is built from TRBV4-1 and TRBJ2-7; 8 bases map to TRBD2. V was pared by 2 bases and J by 3 bases, with 3 bases of the junction left unmatched. There are 14 residues in the CDR3. Germline CDR1 and CDR2: MGHRA and YSYEKL.